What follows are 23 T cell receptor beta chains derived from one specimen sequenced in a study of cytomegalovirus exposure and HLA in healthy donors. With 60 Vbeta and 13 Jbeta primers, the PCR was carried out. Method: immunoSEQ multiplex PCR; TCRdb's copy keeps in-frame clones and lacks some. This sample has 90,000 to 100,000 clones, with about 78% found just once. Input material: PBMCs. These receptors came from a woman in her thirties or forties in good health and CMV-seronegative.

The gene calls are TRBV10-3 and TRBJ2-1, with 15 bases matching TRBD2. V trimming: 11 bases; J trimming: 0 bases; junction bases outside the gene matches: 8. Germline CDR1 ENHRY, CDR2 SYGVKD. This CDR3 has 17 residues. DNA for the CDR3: TGTGCCTACTCCGGGACTAGCGGGAGGAGCTCCTACAATGAGCAGTTCTTC. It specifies CAYSGTSGRSSYNEQFF.

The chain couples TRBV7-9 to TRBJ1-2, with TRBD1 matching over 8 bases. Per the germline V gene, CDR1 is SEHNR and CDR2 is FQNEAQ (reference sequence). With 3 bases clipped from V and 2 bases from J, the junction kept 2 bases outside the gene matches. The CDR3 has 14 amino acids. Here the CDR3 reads CASSLTGVNYGYTF. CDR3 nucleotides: TGTGCCAGCAGCTTGACAGGGGTAAACTATGGCTACACCTTC. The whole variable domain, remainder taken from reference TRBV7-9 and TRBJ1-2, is DTGVSQNPRHKITKRGQNVTFRCDPISEHNRLYWYRQTLGQGPEFLTYFQNEAQLEKSRLLSDRFSAERPKGSFSTLEIQRTEQGDSAMYLCASSLTGVNYGYTFGSGTRLTVV.

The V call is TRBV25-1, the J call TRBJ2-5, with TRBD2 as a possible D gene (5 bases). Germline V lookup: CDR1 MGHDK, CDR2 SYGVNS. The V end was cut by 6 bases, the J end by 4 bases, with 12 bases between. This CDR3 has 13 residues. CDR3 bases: TGTGCCAGCAGGAGGGCTAGTGTAGAGACCCAGTACTTC. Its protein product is CASRRASVETQYF.

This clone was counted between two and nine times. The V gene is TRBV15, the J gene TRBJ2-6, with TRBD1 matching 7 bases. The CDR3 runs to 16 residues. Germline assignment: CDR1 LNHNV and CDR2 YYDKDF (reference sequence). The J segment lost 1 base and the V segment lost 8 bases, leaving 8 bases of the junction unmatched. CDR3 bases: TGTGCCACCGAAGGAACAGGGGAGTCTGGGGCCAACGTCCTGACTTTC. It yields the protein CATEGTGESGANVLTF.

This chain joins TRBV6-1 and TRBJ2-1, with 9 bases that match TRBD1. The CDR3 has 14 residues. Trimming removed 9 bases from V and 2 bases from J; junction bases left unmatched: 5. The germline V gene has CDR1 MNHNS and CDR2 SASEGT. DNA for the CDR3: TGTGCCAGTAGTCGGGACAGGGCCTACAATGAGCAGTTCTTC. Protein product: CASSRDRAYNEQFF.

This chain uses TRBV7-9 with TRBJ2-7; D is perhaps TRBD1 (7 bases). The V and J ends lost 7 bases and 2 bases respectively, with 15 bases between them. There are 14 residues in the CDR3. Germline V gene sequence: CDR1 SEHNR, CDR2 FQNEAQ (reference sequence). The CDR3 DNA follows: TGTGCCAGCACAGGGGGGAAGAGGGCCTACGAGCAGTACTTC. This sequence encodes CASTGGKRAYEQYF.

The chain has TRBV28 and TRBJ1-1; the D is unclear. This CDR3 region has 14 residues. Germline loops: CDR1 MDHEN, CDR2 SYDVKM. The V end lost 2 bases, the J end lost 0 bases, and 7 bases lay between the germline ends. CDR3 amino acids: CASSLDNLNTEAFF. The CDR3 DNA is TGTGCCAGCAGTTTAGACAACCTGAACACTGAAGCTTTCTTT.

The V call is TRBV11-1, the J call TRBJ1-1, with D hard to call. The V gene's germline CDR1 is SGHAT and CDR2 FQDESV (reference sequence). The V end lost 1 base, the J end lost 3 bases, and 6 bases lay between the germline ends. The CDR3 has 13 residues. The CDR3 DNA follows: TGTGCCAGCAGCTTAGTGTCCTACACTGAAGCTTTCTTT. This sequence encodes CASSLVSYTEAFF.

In nucleotides, the CDR3 is TGTGCCAGCAGCGCCCCGAAACCTCAGGGGGCCGGGGAGCTGTTTTTT. Translating gives CASSAPKPQGAGELFF. The chain recombines TRBV25-1 with TRBJ2-2; the match to TRBD1 covers 7 bases. The trim removed 6 bases at V and 6 bases at J, leaving 13 bases unmatched. This CDR3 comprises 16 residues. Germline V gene sequence: CDR1 MGHDK, CDR2 SYGVNS.

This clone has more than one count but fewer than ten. Written as DNA, the CDR3 is TGTGCCAGCAGTTTGGTAAACATGAACACTGAAGCTTTCTTT. This codes for CASSLVNMNTEAFF. J is TRBJ1-1 and V is TRBV28; unclear D gene. Germline CDR1 and CDR2: MDHEN and SYDVKM. The CDR3 sequence is 14 residues long. Trimming stripped 3 bases from V and 0 bases from J, with 8 bases between.

The CDR3 bases are TGTGCCAGTACCCCAAGGGGAGGGCGGAACAATGAGCAGTTCTTC. This codes for CASTPRGGRNNEQFF. The chain uses TRBV19 and TRBJ2-1; 7 bases agree with TRBD2. The CDR3 extends over 15 amino acids. Looked up from germline, CDR1 is LNHDA and CDR2 is SQIVND (reference sequence). With V trimmed by 7 bases and J by 5 bases, 11 bases remained unmatched.

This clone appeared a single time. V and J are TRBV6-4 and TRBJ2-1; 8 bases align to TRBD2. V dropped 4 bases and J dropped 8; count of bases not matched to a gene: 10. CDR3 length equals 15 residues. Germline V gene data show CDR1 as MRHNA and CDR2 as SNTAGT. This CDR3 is CASSVKAGEAHEQFF. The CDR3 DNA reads TGTGCCAGCAGTGTGAAAGCGGGAGAGGCCCATGAGCAGTTCTTC.

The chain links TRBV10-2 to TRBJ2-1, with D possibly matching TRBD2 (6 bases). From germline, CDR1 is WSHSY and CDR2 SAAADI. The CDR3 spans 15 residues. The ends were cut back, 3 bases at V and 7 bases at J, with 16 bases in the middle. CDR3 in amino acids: CASSDQRRARNEQFF. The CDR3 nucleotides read TGCGCCAGCAGTGATCAGAGGAGGGCCCGAAATGAGCAGTTCTTC.

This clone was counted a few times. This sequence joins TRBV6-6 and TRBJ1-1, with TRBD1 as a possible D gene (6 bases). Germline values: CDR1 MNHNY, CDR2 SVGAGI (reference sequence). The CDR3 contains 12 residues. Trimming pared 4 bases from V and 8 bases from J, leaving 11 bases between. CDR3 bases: TGTGCCAGCAGTTCGACAGGTGCCGAAGCTTTCTTT. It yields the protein CASSSTGAEAFF.

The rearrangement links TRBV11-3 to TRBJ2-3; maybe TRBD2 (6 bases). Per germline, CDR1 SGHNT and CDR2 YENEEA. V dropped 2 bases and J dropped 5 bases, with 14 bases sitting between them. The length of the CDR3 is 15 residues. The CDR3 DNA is TGTGCCAGCAGCTTATCCGGGGGAGTGGAAGATACGCAGTATTTT. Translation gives CASSLSGGVEDTQYF.

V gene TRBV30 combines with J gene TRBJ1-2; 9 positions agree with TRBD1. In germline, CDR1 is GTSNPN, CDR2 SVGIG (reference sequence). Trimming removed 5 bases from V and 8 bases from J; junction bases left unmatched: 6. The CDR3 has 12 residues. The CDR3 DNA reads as TGTGCCTGGGTCTGGACAGGGGACGGCTACACCTTC. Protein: CAWVWTGDGYTF. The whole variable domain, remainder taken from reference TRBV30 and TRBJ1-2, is SQTIHQWPATLVQPVGSPLSLECTVEGTSNPNLYWYRQAAGRGLQLLFYSVGIGQISSEVPQNLSASRPQDRQFILSSKKLLLSDSGFYLCAWVWTGDGYTFGSGTRLTVV.

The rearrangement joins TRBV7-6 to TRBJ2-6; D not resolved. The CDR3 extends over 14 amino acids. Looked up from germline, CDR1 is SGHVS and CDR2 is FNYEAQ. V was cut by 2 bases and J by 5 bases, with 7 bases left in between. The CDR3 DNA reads TGTGCCAGCAGCTTAATACCTAGGGCCAACGTCCTGACTTTC. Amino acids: CASSLIPRANVLTF.

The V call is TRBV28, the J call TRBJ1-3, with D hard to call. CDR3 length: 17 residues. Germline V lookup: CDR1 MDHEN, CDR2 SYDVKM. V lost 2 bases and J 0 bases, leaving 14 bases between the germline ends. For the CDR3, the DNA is TGTGCCAGCAGTTTAAACCCGGGGATGAGCTCTGGAAACACCATATATTTT. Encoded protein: CASSLNPGMSSGNTIYF.

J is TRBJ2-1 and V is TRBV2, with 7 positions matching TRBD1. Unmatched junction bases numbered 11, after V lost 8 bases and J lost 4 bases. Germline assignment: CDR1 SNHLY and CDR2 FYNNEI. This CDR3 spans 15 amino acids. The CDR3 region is CASGTGQSAYNEQFF. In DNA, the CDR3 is TGTGCCAGCGGGACGGGACAGTCCGCTTACAATGAGCAGTTCTTC.

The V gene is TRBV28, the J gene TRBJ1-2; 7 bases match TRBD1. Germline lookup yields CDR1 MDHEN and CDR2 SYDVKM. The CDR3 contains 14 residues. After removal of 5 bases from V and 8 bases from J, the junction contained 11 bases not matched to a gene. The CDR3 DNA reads TGTGCCAGCAGTCAATACAGGGGCCTTAGGGGCTACACCTTC. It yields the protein CASSQYRGLRGYTF.

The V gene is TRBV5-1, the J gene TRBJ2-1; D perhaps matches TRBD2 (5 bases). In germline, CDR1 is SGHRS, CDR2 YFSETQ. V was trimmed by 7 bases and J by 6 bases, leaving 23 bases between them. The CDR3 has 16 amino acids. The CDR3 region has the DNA TGCGCCAGCCGAACTAGTTTATCCGGAGCACGCAATGAGCAGTTCTTC. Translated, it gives CASRTSLSGARNEQFF.

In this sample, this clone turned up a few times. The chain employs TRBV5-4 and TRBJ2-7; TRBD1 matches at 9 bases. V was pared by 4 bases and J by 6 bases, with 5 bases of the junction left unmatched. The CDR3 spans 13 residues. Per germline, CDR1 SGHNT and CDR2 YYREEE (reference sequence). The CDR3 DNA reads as TGTGCCAGCAGCCGGGACAGGGTCCGCGAGCAGTACTTC. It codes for CASSRDRVREQYF.

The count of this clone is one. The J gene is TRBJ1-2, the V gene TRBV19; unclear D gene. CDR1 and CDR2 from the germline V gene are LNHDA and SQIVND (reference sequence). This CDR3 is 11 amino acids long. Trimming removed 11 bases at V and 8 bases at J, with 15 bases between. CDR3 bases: TGTGCCGCAAACTCCAGGAACGGCTACACCTTC. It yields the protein CAANSRNGYTF.